The present entry profiles one T cell receptor beta chain with its context. The target antigen is unknown. The data were taken from a study of T-cell reconstitution after alpha-beta-depleted transplantation in children. Study-wide results and limits: Surviving thymic progenitors and recipient T cells were the source of high TCRbeta diversity at day 60 in some patients.

The library targeted TCRbeta and was prepared with unique molecular identifiers. TCRdb ran MiXCR on the PCR reads and lists one entry per CDR3 protein. Of 250,000 to 400,000 distinct CDR3 sequences in the sample, about a quarter are singletons; the top ten hold roughly 9.8%. The CDR3 loop spans 18 amino acids. J was trimmed by 1 base and V by 0 bases; bases with no gene match: 7. In germline, CDR1 is SGHRS, CDR2 YFSETQ. The sequence derives from a male patient younger than 18 who had a stem cell transplant for acute lymphoblastic leukemia, so the T cells may come from the graft donor. The specimen was PBMCs, mostly from graft donor cells, collected 180 days after TCRalphabeta/CD19-depleted stem cell transplant. V gene TRBV5-1 combines with J gene TRBJ2-7, with 13 positions matching TRBD2. The CDR3: CASSLGKGLAGVSYEQYF. The CDR3 DNA sequence: TGCGCCAGCAGCTTGGGTAAAGGACTAGCGGGAGTTTCCTACGAGCAGTACTTC.